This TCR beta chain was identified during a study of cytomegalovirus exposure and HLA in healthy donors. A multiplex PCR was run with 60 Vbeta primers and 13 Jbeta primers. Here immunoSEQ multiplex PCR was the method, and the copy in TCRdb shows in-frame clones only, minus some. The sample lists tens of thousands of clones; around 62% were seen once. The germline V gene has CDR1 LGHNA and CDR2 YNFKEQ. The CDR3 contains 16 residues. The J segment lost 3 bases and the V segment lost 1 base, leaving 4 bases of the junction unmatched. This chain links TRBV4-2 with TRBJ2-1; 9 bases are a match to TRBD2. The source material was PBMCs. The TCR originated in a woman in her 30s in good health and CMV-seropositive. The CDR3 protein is CASSQGLAGDYNEQFF. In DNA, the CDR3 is TGTGCCAGCAGCCAAGGGTTAGCGGGGGACTACAATGAGCAGTTCTTC.